Sequencing of this T cell receptor (beta chain) was carried out in a study of T cells after posttransplantation cyclophosphamide. For this clone: Its antigen is as yet unknown.

Findings and caveats of the study: Skin or GI-infiltrating T cells shared few TRB sequences with blood.

V was trimmed by 0 bases and J by 1 base, leaving 15 bases between them. The CDR3 is 18 amino acids. CDR1 is SEHNR, CDR2 FQNEAQ, per germline (reference sequence). Produced via immunoSEQ multiplex PCR; TCRdb's table is partial and in-frame only. The sample contains about 19,000 clones, roughly 70% of which appear only once. Treatment was busulfan-fludarabine conditioning, a marrow graft, and cyclophosphamide on days +3 and +4. The genes are TRBV7-9 and TRBJ1-4; a weak D match, TRBD1 (5 bases). The source is a young adult male patient who received an allogeneic stem cell transplant from a related donor, was CMV-positive, and had acute GVHD only. Some T cells may be provided by the graft donor. Sequenced here: PBMCs, sampled after an allogeneic stem cell transplant with post-transplant cyclophosphamide. The CDR3 protein is CASSLAIWGEGTNEKLFF. DNA for the CDR3: TGTGCCAGCAGCTTAGCCATTTGGGGGGAAGGAACTAATGAAAAACTGTTTTTT.